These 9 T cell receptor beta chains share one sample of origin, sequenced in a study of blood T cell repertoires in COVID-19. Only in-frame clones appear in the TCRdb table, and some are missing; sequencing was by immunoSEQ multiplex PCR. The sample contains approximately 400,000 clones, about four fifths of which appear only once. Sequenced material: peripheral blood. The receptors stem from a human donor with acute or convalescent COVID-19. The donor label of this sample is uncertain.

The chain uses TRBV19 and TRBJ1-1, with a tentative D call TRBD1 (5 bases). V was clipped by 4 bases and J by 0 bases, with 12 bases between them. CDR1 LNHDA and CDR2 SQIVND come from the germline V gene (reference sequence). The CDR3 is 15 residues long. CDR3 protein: CASSRRTWMNTEAFF. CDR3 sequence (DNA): TGTGCCAGTAGTAGAAGGACATGGATGAACACTGAAGCTTTCTTT. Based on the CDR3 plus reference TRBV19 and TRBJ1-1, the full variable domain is DGGITQSPKYLFRKEGQNVTLSCEQNLNHDAMYWYRQDPGQGLRLIYYSQIVNDFQKGDIAEGYSVSREKKESFPLTVTSAQKNPTAFYLCASSRRTWMNTEAFFGQGTRLTVV.

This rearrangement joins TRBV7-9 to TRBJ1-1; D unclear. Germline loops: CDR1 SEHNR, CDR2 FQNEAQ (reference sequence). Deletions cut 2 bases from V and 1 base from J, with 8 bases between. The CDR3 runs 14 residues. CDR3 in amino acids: CASSLYSGNTEAFF. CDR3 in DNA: TGTGCCAGCAGCTTATATTCAGGGAACACTGAAGCTTTCTTT.

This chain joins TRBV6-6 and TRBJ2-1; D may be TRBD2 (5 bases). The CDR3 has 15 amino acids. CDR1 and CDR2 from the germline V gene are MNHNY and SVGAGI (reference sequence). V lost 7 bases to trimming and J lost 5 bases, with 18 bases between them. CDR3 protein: CASMTERGSHNEQFF. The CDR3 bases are TGTGCCAGCATGACGGAAAGAGGGAGCCACAATGAGCAGTTCTTC.

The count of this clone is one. Written as DNA, the CDR3 is TGCGCCAGCAGCTACTGGGACAGGGGGCATGGCTACACCTTC. Translated: CASSYWDRGHGYTF. The gene calls are TRBV5-1 and TRBJ1-2, with 12 nucleotides matching TRBD1. CDR1 SGHRS and CDR2 YFSETQ come from the germline V gene. CDR3 size: 14 residues. V was clipped by 3 bases and J by 6 bases; unmatched bases: 3. The full variable domain, in which reference TRBV5-1 and TRBJ1-2 provide the parts outside the CDR3, is KAGVTQTPRYLIKTRGQQVTLSCSPISGHRSVSWYQQTPGQGLQFLFEYFSETQRNKGNFPGRFSGRQFSNSRSEMNVSTLELGDSALYLCASSYWDRGHGYTFGSGTRLTVV.

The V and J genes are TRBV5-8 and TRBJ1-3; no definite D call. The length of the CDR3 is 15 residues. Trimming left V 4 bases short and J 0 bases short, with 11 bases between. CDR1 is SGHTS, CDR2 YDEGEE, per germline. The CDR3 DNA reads TGTGCCAGCAGCCTGGATTTCTCCTCTGGAAACACCATATATTTT. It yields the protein CASSLDFSSGNTIYF.

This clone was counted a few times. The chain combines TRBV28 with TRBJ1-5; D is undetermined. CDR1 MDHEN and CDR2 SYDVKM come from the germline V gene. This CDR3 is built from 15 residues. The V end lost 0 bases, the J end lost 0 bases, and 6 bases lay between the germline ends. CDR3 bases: TGTGCCAGCAGTTTATGGAGGGATAGCAATCAGCCCCAGCATTTT. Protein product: CASSLWRDSNQPQHF.

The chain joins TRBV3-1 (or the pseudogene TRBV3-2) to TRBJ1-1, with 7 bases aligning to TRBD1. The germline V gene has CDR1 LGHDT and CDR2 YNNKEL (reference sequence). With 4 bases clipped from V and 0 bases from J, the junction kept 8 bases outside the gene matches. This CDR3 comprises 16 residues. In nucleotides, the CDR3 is TGTGCCAGCAGCCGTGGGGACAGACCGATGAACACTGAAGCTTTCTTT. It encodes CASSRGDRPMNTEAFF.

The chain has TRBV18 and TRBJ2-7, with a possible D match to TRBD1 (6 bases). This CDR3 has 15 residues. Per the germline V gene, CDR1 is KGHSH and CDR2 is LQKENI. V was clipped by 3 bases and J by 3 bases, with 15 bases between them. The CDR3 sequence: CASSPSQGNVYEQYF. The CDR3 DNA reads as TGTGCCAGCTCACCCTCACAGGGAAACGTCTACGAGCAGTACTTC.

The DNA of the CDR3 is TGCGCCAGCAACTCCAGGGGAATGGTTGAGACCCAGTACTTC. Protein sequence: CASNSRGMVETQYF. The genes are TRBV10-2 and TRBJ2-5, with a weak D call TRBD1 (6 bases). There are 14 residues in the CDR3. Trimming shortened V by 7 bases and J by 5 bases, and 17 bases separated the two germline ends. From germline, CDR1 is WSHSY and CDR2 SAAADI.